This TCR beta chain was obtained from a study of blood T cells in healthy people across ages. A second PCR of 7 to 11 cycles used a sample-barcoded 5' primer and a J-beta primer mix. Each sample provided no less than 2.5 million CDR3-containing paired-end reads. TCRdb passed the 5' RACE reads through MiXCR, listing each CDR3 protein once. The sample shows 1.5 million or so distinct CDR3 sequences, roughly 43% of them seen only once. Notes on this clonotype: Its antigen is not identified.

Overall study findings and caveats: No conclusive comparison of naive versus antigen-experienced cells was possible with unsorted PBMCs.

The CDR3 runs 14 residues. Trimming left V 7 bases short and J 3 bases short, with 15 bases between. Sample: blood. This chain joins TRBV12-3 or TRBV12-4 and TRBJ1-1; D gene unclear. This TCR came from a woman aged 18-35 years in good health. CDR3 DNA sequence: TGTGCCAGCACCTGGGAGCTAGAGTACACTGAAGCTTTCTTT. This translates into CASTWELEYTEAFF.